Below are 9 T cell receptor beta chains sequenced from a single sample in a study of blood T cell repertoires in COVID-19. TCRdb's table, derived via immunoSEQ multiplex PCR, lists solely in-frame clones and lacks some. This sample has 40,000 to 60,000 clones, with more than 85% found just once. Sequencing was carried out using peripheral blood. The receptors derive from a man aged 35 to 55 with active COVID-19.

The gene calls are TRBV2 and TRBJ1-6, with 7 bases fitting TRBD1. Germline CDR1 is SNHLY and CDR2 is FYNNEI. The V and J ends lost 0 bases and 7 bases, in that order; junction bases with no gene match: 9. The CDR3 totals 17 residues. CDR3 amino acids: CASSEALGGAGNSPLHF. The CDR3 DNA sequence: TGTGCCAGCAGTGAAGCGCTAGGGGGCGCAGGGAATTCACCCCTCCACTTT.

A single count supports this clone. V and J are TRBV19 and TRBJ1-1, with TRBD1 matching over 9 bases. J lost 6 bases, V lost 6 bases, and 5 bases had no gene match. Germline V gives CDR1 LNHDA, CDR2 SQIVND (reference sequence). There are 13 residues in the CDR3. The CDR3 DNA sequence: TGTGCCAGTAGAACAGGGGGCGCTTCTGAAGCTTTCTTT. This encodes CASRTGGASEAFF.

This clone was found a few times. V is TRBV7-9 and J is TRBJ1-5; unclear D gene. Germline loops: CDR1 SEHNR, CDR2 FQNEAQ (reference sequence). The CDR3 extends over 13 amino acids. V lost 7 bases to trimming and J lost 5 bases, with 12 bases between them. The CDR3 loop reads CASNRFYDQPQHF. The DNA of the CDR3 is TGTGCCAGCAACCGTTTCTACGATCAGCCCCAGCATTTT.

This clone was detected once. At one boundary the junction diverges from the germline segment, which might be a read error. The V and J genes are TRBV28 and TRBJ2-1; tentatively, D is TRBD2 (6 bases). The CDR3 contains 12 residues. Looked up from germline, CDR1 is MDHEN and CDR2 is SYDVKM. CDR3 loop: CASNLPGVKWVF. The CDR3 DNA follows: TGTGCCAGCAACCTACCGGGAGTCAAATGGGTCTTC.

The rearrangement joins TRBV27 to TRBJ1-3; D is possibly TRBD1 (5 bases). This CDR3 region has 14 residues. CDR1 and CDR2 (germline): MNHEY, SMNVEV (reference sequence). V was cut by 8 bases and J by 0 bases, with 11 bases left in between. As DNA, the CDR3 is TGTGCCAGCGGGGACTCTAGCTCTGGAAACACCATATATTTT. It is translated as CASGDSSSGNTIYF.

V gene TRBV19 combines with J gene TRBJ1-6; D might be TRBD1 (5 bases). The CDR3 has 15 residues. Germline loops: CDR1 LNHDA, CDR2 SQIVND (reference sequence). The ends were cut back, 7 bases at V and 7 bases at J, with 17 bases in the middle. The CDR3: CASNWGGEGNSPLHF. DNA of the CDR3: TGTGCCAGTAATTGGGGAGGAGAGGGGAATTCACCCCTCCACTTT.

The sample holds one count of this clone. The chain employs TRBV24-1 and TRBJ2-5; 7 nucleotides agree with TRBD2. The germline V gene encodes CDR1 KGHDR and CDR2 SFDVKD. This CDR3 region has 14 residues. Germline trimming cut 4 bases from V and 9 bases from J; bases unmatched to any gene: 10. The CDR3 protein is CATSEGGAGAPQYF. The CDR3 DNA follows: TGTGCCACCAGTGAAGGTGGCGCGGGAGCCCCCCAGTACTTC.

Only a few counts were recorded for this clone. This chain links TRBV10-3 with TRBJ2-3; 7 bases agree with TRBD1. Trimming cost V 11 bases and J 1 base; bases outside gene matches: 9. This CDR3 has 14 amino acids. Germline CDR1 reads ENHRY; CDR2 reads SYGVKD. In DNA, the CDR3 is TGTGCCGCTCAACAGGGGTTAGGCACAGATACGCAGTATTTT. Amino acid sequence: CAAQQGLGTDTQYF.

The rearrangement joins TRBV11-2 to TRBJ2-7, with D tentatively TRBD2 (7 bases). Trimming stripped 1 base from V and 3 bases from J, with 16 bases between. Germline V gene lookup returns CDR1 SGHAT and CDR2 FQNNGV. There are 16 residues in the CDR3. CDR3 sequence (DNA): TGTGCCAGCAGCTTAGGCGGGGGCCTCCTTATCTACGAGCAGTACTTC. The encoded protein is CASSLGGGLLIYEQYF.